One and the same sample provided the 12 T cell receptor beta chains below, sequenced in a study of identical twins. In TCRdb, the 5' RACE reads were re-called with MiXCR into one record per CDR3 protein. The sample lists 450,000 or so distinct CDR3 sequences; approximately 15% were seen once. The same sample was also used in a study of yellow fever vaccine responses in identical twins.

The sample was CD4+ T cells sorted from blood. The origin of the receptors is a woman under 30 in good health.

The table lists this clonotype with a few counts. V gene TRBV12-3 or TRBV12-4 combines with J gene TRBJ2-7, with TRBD1 matching over 7 bases. The ends lost 0 bases at V and 0 bases at J; junction bases unmatched: 5. This CDR3 spans 16 amino acids. CDR3 coding DNA: TGTGCCAGCAGTTTAGCACTGGCAGGGGGCTCCTACGAGCAGTACTTC. Its protein is CASSLALAGGSYEQYF.

A few counts support this clonotype. The chain couples TRBV20-1 to TRBJ2-1, with 10 bases fitting TRBD2. This CDR3 region has 14 residues. Losses at the gene ends were 3 bases for V and 8 bases for J; bases not matched to a gene: 7. Per the germline V gene, CDR1 is DFQATT and CDR2 is SNEGSKA (reference sequence). The CDR3: CSARLASGSYEQFF. Written as DNA, the CDR3 is TGCAGTGCTAGGTTGGCTAGCGGGAGCTATGAGCAGTTCTTC.

V is TRBV5-1 and J is TRBJ2-1; 12 bases are shared with TRBD2. The germline CDR1 and CDR2 sequences are SGHRS and YFSETQ. The V gene end was trimmed by 4 bases and the J gene end by 8 bases; junction bases not matched to a gene: 4. The CDR3 is made up of 14 amino acids. The CDR3 here is CASSGLAGSDEQFF. In DNA form, the CDR3 reads TGCGCCAGCAGCGGACTAGCGGGAAGCGATGAGCAGTTCTTC.

This clonotype came up a few times. V usage is TRBV6-5 and J usage is TRBJ2-7; the D is unclear. Looked up from germline, CDR1 is MNHEY and CDR2 is SVGAGI. V was pared by 6 bases and J by 6 bases, with 9 bases between. CDR3 length: 11 amino acids. CDR3 residues: CASRNPREQYF. CDR3 nucleotides: TGTGCCAGCAGAAATCCACGCGAGCAGTACTTC.

The chain recombines TRBV7-9 with TRBJ2-3, with 12 bases matching TRBD2. After removal of 4 bases from V and 5 bases from J, the junction contained 10 bases not matched to a gene. The germline gives CDR1 SEHNR, CDR2 FQNEAQ (reference sequence). The CDR3 sequence is 17 residues long. The DNA for the CDR3 is TGTGCCAGCAGCTCCACCGCTAGCGGGGGGGCCGGAGATACGCAGTATTTT. Protein: CASSSTASGGAGDTQYF. Filled out from reference TRBV7-9 and TRBJ2-3, the complete variable domain reads DTGVSQNPRHKITKRGQNVTFRCDPISEHNRLYWYRQTLGQGPEFLTYFQNEAQLEKSRLLSDRFSAERPKGSFSTLEIQRTEQGDSAMYLCASSSTASGGAGDTQYFGPGTRLTVL.

The rearrangement joins TRBV3-1 to TRBJ2-1; D is undetermined. Trimming took off 4 bases at V and 6 bases at J, with 10 bases between the two ends. The CDR3 is made up of 13 amino acids. Germline V gives CDR1 LGHDT, CDR2 YNNKEL (reference sequence). The CDR3 region is CASSPTSLNEQFF. The DNA of the CDR3 is TGTGCCAGCAGCCCAACTTCCCTCAATGAGCAGTTCTTC.

J is TRBJ2-7 and V is TRBV6-1; perhaps TRBD1 as D (6 bases). Trimming removed 5 bases at V and 3 bases at J, with 11 bases between. This CDR3 spans 13 amino acids. The V gene's germline CDR1 is MNHNS and CDR2 SASEGT. The CDR3 coding sequence is TGTGCCAGCAGTCAGGGGCCCGTCTACGAGCAGTACTTC. Translation: CASSQGPVYEQYF.

This clonotype showed up just a few times. J is TRBJ1-2 and V is TRBV6-5; D is undetermined. This CDR3 is built from 14 residues. Germline V gives CDR1 MNHEY, CDR2 SVGAGI. V was trimmed by 0 bases and J by 4 bases, leaving 9 bases between them. The CDR3 sequence is CASSYSVDGYGYTF. In DNA form, the CDR3 reads TGTGCCAGCAGTTACTCGGTGGACGGCTATGGCTACACCTTC.

The chain couples TRBV7-9 to TRBJ2-5; 8 positions agree with TRBD1. The ends lost 5 bases at V and 5 bases at J; junction bases unmatched: 10. This CDR3 has 15 residues. The V gene's germline CDR1 is SEHNR and CDR2 FQNEAQ (reference sequence). CDR3 DNA: TGTGCCAGCAGCCGGCGGGGACAGGTGTGGGAGACCCAGTACTTC. Amino acid sequence: CASSRRGQVWETQYF. The full variable domain, with the rest looked up from reference TRBV7-9 and TRBJ2-5, is DTGVSQNPRHKITKRGQNVTFRCDPISEHNRLYWYRQTLGQGPEFLTYFQNEAQLEKSRLLSDRFSAERPKGSFSTLEIQRTEQGDSAMYLCASSRRGQVWETQYFGPGTRLLVL.

The chain recombines TRBV20-1 with TRBJ1-1; D is unclear. Trimming stripped 1 base from V and 7 bases from J, with 10 bases between. The CDR3 sequence is 12 residues long. The germline V gene has CDR1 DFQATT and CDR2 SNEGSKA (reference sequence). The CDR3: CSARVVGYEAFF. The DNA for the CDR3 is TGCAGTGCTAGAGTCGTCGGATATGAAGCTTTCTTT.

This clonotype was observed many times. The chain combines TRBV7-9 with TRBJ2-7; 7 positions match TRBD2. The V gene end was trimmed by 1 base and the J gene end by 4 bases; junction bases not matched to a gene: 7. Looked up from germline, CDR1 is SEHNR and CDR2 is FQNEAQ (reference sequence). CDR3 length equals 15 residues. CDR3 DNA: TGTGCCAGCAGCTTAGAGGCTCTAGCGGCGTACGAGCAGTACTTC. It translates to CASSLEALAAYEQYF.

Only a few counts were recorded for this clonotype. The chain carries TRBV7-2 and TRBJ2-1; perhaps D is TRBD1 or TRBD2 (6 bases each). Trimming took off 5 bases at V and 15 bases at J, with 17 bases between the two ends. Germline V gives CDR1 SGHTA, CDR2 FQGNSA. CDR3 length equals 12 residues. The CDR3 DNA reads TGTGCCAGCAGCCCGGACAGTCCGGGGGTGTTCTTC. The encoded protein is CASSPDSPGVFF.